One and the same sample provided the 30 T cell receptor beta chains below, sequenced in a study of blood T cells in healthy people across ages. Through a sample-barcoded 5' primer and a J-beta primer mix, a second PCR was run for roughly 7 to 12 cycles. TCRdb itself ran the 5' RACE reads through MiXCR, one entry per CDR3 protein. Of over 1.5 million distinct CDR3 sequences listed, 49% are singletons. Sequenced input: blood. Receptor source: a woman between 40 and 55 years old in good health.

V and J are TRBV4-1 and TRBJ2-5; 10 bases agree with TRBD2. After removal of 0 bases from V and 4 bases from J, the junction contained 8 bases not matched to a gene. There are 17 residues in the CDR3. Germline loops: CDR1 MGHRA, CDR2 YSYEKL. CDR3 sequence reads: CASSQDPAAGGRETQYF. CDR3 DNA: TGCGCCAGCAGCCAAGACCCCGCAGCGGGGGGGCGAGAGACCCAGTACTTC.

This clonotype was seen more than once but under ten times. V gene TRBV10-2 combines with J gene TRBJ2-5, with 8 bases lining up with TRBD2. The junction had 4 bases not matched to a gene; V was cut back by 6 bases and J by 4 bases. Germline V gives CDR1 WSHSY, CDR2 SAAADI. The CDR3 consists of 13 residues. The CDR3 coding sequence is TGCGCCAGCAGAACTAGCGGTGTAGAGACCCAGTACTTC. Encoded protein: CASRTSGVETQYF.

The chain carries TRBV25-1 and TRBJ2-2; TRBD1 matches 9 bases. The CDR3 is made up of 16 amino acids. CDR1 MGHDK and CDR2 SYGVNS come from the germline V gene. Trimming removed 4 bases from V and 5 bases from J; junction bases left unmatched: 8. CDR3 residues: CASSVPGQGWTGELFF. The CDR3 DNA sequence: TGTGCCAGCAGTGTCCCCGGACAGGGGTGGACCGGGGAGCTGTTTTTT.

This clonotype has a handful of counts. The chain uses TRBV6-6 and TRBJ2-3; TRBD2 agrees at 9 bases. This CDR3 is 17 amino acids long. Per germline, CDR1 MNHNY and CDR2 SVGAGI (reference sequence). V lost 0 bases to trimming and J lost 4 bases; unmatched junction nucleotides: 8. In DNA form, the CDR3 reads TGTGCCAGCAGTTACTCAGGACTAGCGAGGGGGGCAGATACGCAGTATTTT. Translated: CASSYSGLARGADTQYF.

A few counts support this clonotype. V and J are TRBV20-1 and TRBJ2-5; D not resolved. Germline V lookup: CDR1 DFQATT, CDR2 SNEGSKA (reference sequence). With 3 bases removed from V and 5 bases from J, the gap between germline ends came to 13 bases. The CDR3 spans 13 residues. The CDR3 protein is CSASVGRPETQYF. CDR3 bases: TGCAGTGCTAGCGTCGGGCGGCCGGAGACCCAGTACTTC.

The chain employs TRBV27 and TRBJ2-1, with D possibly matching TRBD1 (5 bases). Germline V gene sequence: CDR1 MNHEY, CDR2 SMNVEV (reference sequence). Trimming left V 6 bases short and J 8 bases short, with 17 bases between. The CDR3 loop spans 14 amino acids. The CDR3 loop reads CASSPPGFWDEQFF. DNA for the CDR3: TGTGCCAGCAGCCCACCAGGGTTTTGGGATGAGCAGTTCTTC.

CDR3 region: CAISTTGAGGETQYF. CDR3 coding DNA: TGTGCCATCAGCACGACCGGAGCGGGGGGCGAGACCCAGTACTTC. V usage is TRBV10-3 and J usage is TRBJ2-5, with 9 bases that match TRBD2. The CDR3 runs 15 residues. V lost 6 bases to trimming and J lost 5 bases; unmatched junction nucleotides: 10. Per the germline V gene, CDR1 is ENHRY and CDR2 is SYGVKD.

This clonotype was counted between two and nine times. J is TRBJ2-5 and V is TRBV6-6; TRBD2 matches 7 bases. Germline V gene sequence: CDR1 MNHNY, CDR2 SVGAGI (reference sequence). Trimming at V came to 4 bases and at J to 4 bases, leaving 6 bases not matched to a gene. The CDR3 extends over 14 amino acids. CDR3 DNA sequence: TGTGCCAGCAGTTCCGGGACTACCTCAGAGACCCAGTACTTC. Translated: CASSSGTTSETQYF.

V is TRBV6-1 and J is TRBJ2-2; a weak D match, TRBD1 (5 bases). In germline, CDR1 is MNHNS, CDR2 SASEGT. The CDR3 consists of 14 residues. V was trimmed by 3 bases and J by 5 bases, leaving 10 bases between them. As DNA, the CDR3 is TGTGCCAGCAGTGACCTCTCAGGGACCGGGGAGCTGTTTTTT. Encoded protein: CASSDLSGTGELFF.

The rearrangement links TRBV7-8 to TRBJ2-5; possible D gene TRBD2, 5 bases. Germline CDR1 is SGHVS and CDR2 is FQNEAQ. The CDR3 consists of 15 residues. Deletions cut 3 bases from V and 1 base from J, with 12 bases between. The CDR3 protein is CASSFDGVLQETQYF. The CDR3 nucleotides read TGTGCCAGCAGCTTCGACGGGGTCCTCCAAGAGACCCAGTACTTC.

This clonotype was seen a few times. The rearrangement joins TRBV6-5 to TRBJ2-4, with D possibly matching TRBD1 (7 bases). Germline loops: CDR1 MNHEY, CDR2 SVGAGI. V was shortened by 2 bases and J by 3 bases, with 14 bases between the two germline ends. The CDR3 covers 16 residues. Here the CDR3 reads CASSYAQGGDKNIQYF. CDR3 DNA sequence: TGTGCCAGCAGTTACGCGCAGGGGGGAGACAAAAACATTCAGTACTTC.

The chain joins TRBV7-8 to TRBJ1-5, with a possible D match to TRBD1 (5 bases). The germline V gene has CDR1 SGHVS and CDR2 FQNEAQ. The CDR3 length is 14 residues. The V end was cut by 5 bases, the J end by 3 bases, with 11 bases between. DNA of the CDR3: TGTGCCAGCAGCCGCGGGGGTACCAATCAGCCCCAGCATTTT. Its protein product is CASSRGGTNQPQHF.

This clonotype has just a few counts. The chain combines TRBV28 with TRBJ2-7, with D possibly matching TRBD1 (5 bases). This CDR3 has 14 amino acids. The V gene lost 8 bases and the J gene lost 2 bases, with 16 bases spanning the gap. Germline V gene sequence: CDR1 MDHEN, CDR2 SYDVKM. This chain's CDR3 is CASRGAGITYEQYF. CDR3 nucleotides: TGTGCCAGCCGCGGCGCAGGGATAACCTACGAGCAGTACTTC.

V gene TRBV27 combines with J gene TRBJ2-5, with D tentatively TRBD1 (6 bases). The J call is in doubt because the DNA end fits TRBJ2-7 better. In germline, CDR1 is MNHEY, CDR2 SMNVEV (reference sequence). The length of the CDR3 is 15 residues. In DNA, the CDR3 is TGTGCCAGCAGTTTCGACAGGATTTCGGTCGACGAGCAGTACTTC. It codes for CASSFDRISVDEQYF.

The V and J genes are TRBV10-1 and TRBJ2-3, with 8 bases fitting TRBD1. The V gene end was trimmed by 4 bases and the J gene end by 4 bases; junction bases not matched to a gene: 4. This CDR3 comprises 14 residues. Germline assignment: CDR1 WNHNN and CDR2 SYGVQD (reference sequence). Here the CDR3 DNA reads TGCGCCAGCAGTGCGGCAGGGGGCGCAGATACGCAGTATTTT. Amino acids: CASSAAGGADTQYF.

The chain couples TRBV5-1 to TRBJ1-1; weak D call: TRBD1 (5 bases). The germline CDR1 and CDR2 sequences are SGHRS and YFSETQ. V was pared by 0 bases and J by 4 bases, with 13 bases between. The CDR3 runs 15 residues. This chain's CDR3 is CASSLAPGQGTEAFF. The CDR3 DNA reads as TGCGCCAGCAGCTTGGCCCCGGGTCAGGGCACTGAAGCTTTCTTT. The variable domain in full, with the rest retrieved from reference TRBV5-1 and TRBJ1-1, is KAGVTQTPRYLIKTRGQQVTLSCSPISGHRSVSWYQQTPGQGLQFLFEYFSETQRNKGNFPGRFSGRQFSNSRSEMNVSTLELGDSALYLCASSLAPGQGTEAFFGQGTRLTVV.

V is TRBV21-1 and J is TRBJ1-5; TRBD1 is the table's D call and was not checked against the DNA. TRBV21-1 is a pseudogene. The CDR3 has 16 amino acids. DNA for the CDR3: TGTGCCAACAGCAGACCGCCCGACAGGGGCAATCAGCCCCAGCATTTT. Translating it yields CANSRPPDRGNQPQHF.

This clonotype came up a few times. V usage is TRBV6-1 and J usage is TRBJ2-3; 13 positions agree with TRBD2. Germline V lookup: CDR1 MNHNS, CDR2 SASEGT. The V gene end was trimmed by 6 bases and the J gene end by 2 bases; junction bases not matched to a gene: 5. The CDR3 consists of 16 residues. CDR3 in amino acids: CASRELAGGYTDTQYF. The CDR3 DNA follows: TGTGCCAGCAGAGAACTAGCGGGGGGGTACACAGATACGCAGTATTTT.

Ten or more counts support this clonotype. The rearrangement joins TRBV6-6 to TRBJ2-3, with a weak D call TRBD2 (5 bases). Germline V gene data show CDR1 as MNHNY and CDR2 as SVGAGI (reference sequence). This CDR3 comprises 13 residues. V gave up 2 bases and J gave up 2 bases, with 5 bases separating them. The CDR3 DNA follows: TGTGCCAGCAGTTACCGGGACACAGATACGCAGTATTTT. Protein product: CASSYRDTDTQYF.

The chain uses TRBV5-5 and TRBJ2-5; D could derive from TRBD1 or TRBD2 (5 bases each). V was pared by 9 bases and J by 9 bases, with 24 bases between. CDR1 and CDR2 (germline): SGHKS, YYEKEE (reference sequence). The CDR3 contains 14 residues. The CDR3 is CATSSPGTAGAQYF. DNA for the CDR3: TGTGCCACTTCAAGTCCCGGGACGGCAGGCGCCCAGTACTTC. Drawing the rest from reference TRBV5-5 and TRBJ2-5, the complete variable domain is DAGVTQSPTHLIKTRGQQVTLRCSPISGHKSVSWYQQVLGQGPQFIFQYYEKEERGRGNFPDRFSARQFPNYSSELNVNALLLGDSALYLCATSSPGTAGAQYFGPGTRLLVL.

This clonotype is a singleton in its sample. The V gene is TRBV29-1, the J gene TRBJ2-2, with D perhaps given as TRBD1 or TRBD2 (5 bases each). The CDR3 is made up of 15 amino acids. CDR1 and CDR2 (germline): SQVTM, ANQGSEA. The ends were cut back, 0 bases at V and 6 bases at J, with 14 bases in the middle. The CDR3 loop reads CSVEDAGARSGELFF. CDR3 DNA: TGCAGCGTTGAAGACGCCGGGGCTCGGTCCGGGGAGCTGTTTTTT.

The CDR3: CASREPQNNEQFF. For the CDR3, the DNA is TGCGCCAGCAGGGAACCCCAGAACAATGAGCAGTTCTTC. The V call is TRBV5-1, the J call TRBJ2-1, with unresolved D. The V gene lost 5 bases and the J gene lost 5 bases, with 11 bases spanning the gap. The CDR3 is made up of 13 amino acids. CDR1 and CDR2 (germline): SGHRS, YFSETQ.

The chain carries TRBV9 and TRBJ1-1; TRBD1 matches at 7 bases. With V trimmed by 4 bases and J by 1 base, 10 bases remained unmatched. Germline V gene data show CDR1 as SGDLS and CDR2 as YYNGEE. The CDR3 totals 16 residues. The CDR3: CASSTVPGGANTEAFF. Written as DNA, the CDR3 is TGTGCCAGCAGCACCGTGCCAGGGGGAGCGAACACTGAAGCTTTCTTT.

This rearrangement joins TRBV29-1 to TRBJ2-3; 12 bases are a match to TRBD2. CDR1 SQVTM and CDR2 ANQGSEA come from the germline V gene. The V and J ends lost 3 bases and 6 bases, in that order; junction bases with no gene match: 16. The CDR3 loop spans 18 amino acids. CDR3 loop: CSVDGLLAGGGSSDTQYF. The CDR3 nucleotides read TGCAGCGTTGACGGACTACTAGCGGGGGGTGGAAGTTCGGATACGCAGTATTTT.

In this sample, this clonotype turned up many times. The chain employs TRBV4-3 and TRBJ1-2, with unresolved D. Germline V CDR1 and CDR2: LGHNA, YSLEER. The CDR3 contains 12 residues. V gave up 4 bases and J gave up 5 bases, with 8 bases separating them. The CDR3 spells CASSPSGYGYTF. CDR3 in DNA: TGCGCCAGCAGCCCAAGCGGGTATGGCTACACCTTC.

The chain employs TRBV20-1 and TRBJ2-4, with D perhaps given as TRBD1 or TRBD2 (5 bases each). The CDR3 is made up of 12 amino acids. Trimming stripped 4 bases from V and 11 bases from J, with 15 bases between. Looked up from germline, CDR1 is DFQATT and CDR2 is SNEGSKA (reference sequence). The CDR3 DNA is TGCAGTGCTAAGAGGGGATACACCGTTCAGTACTTC. As protein: CSAKRGYTVQYF.

This clonotype was detected only a few times. The V and J genes are TRBV20-1 and TRBJ2-5; D possibly uses TRBD1 or TRBD2 (5 bases each). V lost 6 bases to trimming and J lost 5 bases, with 16 bases between them. CDR3 length equals 13 residues. Germline-derived CDR1 and CDR2 are DFQATT and SNEGSKA (reference sequence). DNA for the CDR3: TGCAGTGCCCGGGACGGTGTGGGGGAGACCCAGTACTTC. This gives the protein CSARDGVGETQYF.

This chain joins TRBV5-6 and TRBJ2-3; TRBD2 matches 11 bases. J lost 0 bases, V lost 2 bases, and 8 bases had no gene match. CDR1 is SGHDT, CDR2 YYEEEE, per germline. The CDR3 spans 18 residues. The CDR3 protein is CASSFRLAGGTSTDTQYF. As DNA, the CDR3 is TGTGCCAGCAGCTTCCGGCTAGCGGGGGGAACTAGCACAGATACGCAGTATTTT.

J is TRBJ2-7 and V is TRBV6-1, with a possible D match to TRBD1 (5 bases). V lost 6 bases, J lost 7 bases, and 10 bases lay in between. This CDR3 has 11 residues. Germline-derived CDR1 and CDR2 are MNHNS and SASEGT. The CDR3 DNA is TGTGCCAGCAGCAGGGTTGAAGAGCAGTACTTC. Protein: CASSRVEEQYF.

J is TRBJ2-1 and V is TRBV18; weak D call: TRBD2 (5 bases). From germline, CDR1 is KGHSH and CDR2 LQKENI. The CDR3 length is 15 residues. V lost 6 bases, J lost 8 bases, and 20 bases lay in between. The CDR3, as DNA: TGTGCCAGCTCCCTAAACCGGGGAAAGGGAGATGAGCAGTTCTTC. The encoded protein is CASSLNRGKGDEQFF.